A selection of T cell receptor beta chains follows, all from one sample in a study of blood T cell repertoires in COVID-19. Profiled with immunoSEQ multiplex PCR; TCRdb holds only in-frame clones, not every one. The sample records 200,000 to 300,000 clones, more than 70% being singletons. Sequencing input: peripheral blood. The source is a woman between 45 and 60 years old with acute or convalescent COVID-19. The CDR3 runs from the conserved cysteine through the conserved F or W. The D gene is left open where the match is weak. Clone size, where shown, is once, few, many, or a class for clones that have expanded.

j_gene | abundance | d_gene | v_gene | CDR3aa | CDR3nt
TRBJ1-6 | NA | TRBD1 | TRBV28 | CASSTGQFYNSPLHF | TGTGCCAGCAGCACGGGACAGTTCTATAATTCACCCCTCCACTTT
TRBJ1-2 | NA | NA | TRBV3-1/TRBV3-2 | CASSQDWGENYGYTF | TGTGCCAGCAGCCAAGACTGGGGGGAGAACTATGGCTACACCTTC
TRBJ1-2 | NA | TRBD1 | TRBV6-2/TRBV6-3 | CASSYFPGQGDGYTF | TGTGCCAGCAGTTACTTTCCGGGACAGGGCGATGGCTACACCTTC
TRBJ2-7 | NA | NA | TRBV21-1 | CASSNGTIYAYEQYF | TGTGCCAGCAGCAACGGGACAATTTACGCCTACGAGCAGTACTTC
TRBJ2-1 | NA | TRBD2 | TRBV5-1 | CASRTGTSLFF | TGCGCCAGCAGAACCGGGACTAGCCTGTTCTTC
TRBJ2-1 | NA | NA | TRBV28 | CASSLTRNEQFF | TGTGCCAGCAGTTTAACTCGCAATGAGCAGTTCTTC
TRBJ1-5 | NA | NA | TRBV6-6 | CASSNLQGSNQPQHF | TGTGCCAGCTCAAACTTGCAGGGAAGTAATCAGCCCCAGCATTTT
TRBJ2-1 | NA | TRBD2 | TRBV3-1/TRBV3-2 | CASSQDGLAGVYNEQFF | TGTGCCAGCAGCCAAGATGGACTAGCGGGAGTGTACAATGAGCAGTTCTTC
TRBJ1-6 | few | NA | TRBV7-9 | CASSWQGSPLHF | TGTGCCAGCAGCTGGCAGGGTTCACCCCTCCACTTT
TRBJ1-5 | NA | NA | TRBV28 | CASRYSGDLSNQPQHF | TGTGCCAGCAGGTATTCAGGGGATTTAAGCAATCAGCCCCAGCATTTT
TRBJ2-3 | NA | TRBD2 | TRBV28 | CASSLRTSGRDTQYF | TGTGCCAGCAGTTTGCGGACTAGCGGTCGGGATACGCAGTATTTT
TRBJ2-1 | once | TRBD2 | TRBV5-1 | CASSLAGSGLAEYNEQFF | TGCGCCAGCAGCTTGGCGGGATCGGGACTAGCGGAATACAATGAGCAGTTCTTC
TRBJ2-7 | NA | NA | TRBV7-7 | CASSYAEGYEQYF | TGTGCCAGCAGCTATGCGGAGGGCTACGAGCAGTACTTC
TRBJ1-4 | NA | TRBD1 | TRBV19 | CASSTGQGSRTNEKLFF | TGTGCCAGTAGTACCGGACAGGGTTCGAGGACTAATGAAAAACTGTTTTTT
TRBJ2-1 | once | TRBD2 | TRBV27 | CASSLFGLAGGNEQFF | TGTGCCAGCAGTTTATTCGGACTAGCGGGAGGCAATGAGCAGTTCTTC
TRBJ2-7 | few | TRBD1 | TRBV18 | CASSPGTGLEQYF | TGTGCCAGCTCACCAGGGACAGGGCTCGAGCAGTACTTC
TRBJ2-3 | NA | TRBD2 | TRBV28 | CASSPVAGSDTQYF | TGTGCCAGCAGTCCAGTAGCGGGAAGCGATACGCAGTATTTT
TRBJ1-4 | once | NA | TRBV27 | CASSDSLFGGTNEKLFF | TGTGCCAGCAGTGACTCCCTGTTTGGCGGAACTAATGAAAAACTGTTTTTT
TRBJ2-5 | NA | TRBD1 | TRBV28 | CASSHITGQGVRETQYF | TGTGCCAGCAGCCATATCACCGGACAGGGTGTCCGGGAGACCCAGTACTTC
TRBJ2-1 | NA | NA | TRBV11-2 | CASGLGVYNEQFF | TGTGCCAGTGGCCTCGGGGTTTACAATGAGCAGTTCTTC
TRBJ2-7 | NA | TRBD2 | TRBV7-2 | CASSLDGGRATPHEQYF | TGTGCCAGCAGCTTAGACGGCGGGAGGGCAACCCCCCACGAGCAGTACTTC
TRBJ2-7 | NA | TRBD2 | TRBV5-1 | CASSLGLARQGEQYF | TGCGCCAGCAGCTTGGGACTAGCGAGGCAGGGAGAGCAGTACTTC
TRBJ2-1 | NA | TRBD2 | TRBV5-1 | CASSRGETSGHRSEQFF | TGCGCCAGCAGCCGGGGGGAGACTAGCGGGCATCGTAGTGAGCAGTTCTTC
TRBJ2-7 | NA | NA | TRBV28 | CASSFGQGGNPYEQYF | TGTGCCAGCAGCTTCGGTCAAGGCGGTAACCCCTACGAGCAGTACTTC
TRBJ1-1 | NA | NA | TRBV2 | CASSDPATGNTEAFF | TGTGCCAGCAGTGATCCGGCGACAGGGAACACTGAAGCTTTCTTT
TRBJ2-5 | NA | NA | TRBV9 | CASSNPNFQETQYF | TGTGCCAGCAGCAATCCAAATTTCCAAGAGACCCAGTACTTC
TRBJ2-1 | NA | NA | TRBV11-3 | CASSLGEINEQFF | TGTGCCAGCAGCTTAGGGGAGATCAATGAGCAGTTCTTC
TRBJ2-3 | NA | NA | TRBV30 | CAWSVPKQGIDTQYF | TGTGCCTGGAGTGTACCAAAACAGGGAATCGATACGCAGTATTTT
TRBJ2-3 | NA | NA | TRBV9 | CASSVGLATDTQYF | TGTGCCAGCAGCGTAGGTCTAGCGACAGATACGCAGTATTTT
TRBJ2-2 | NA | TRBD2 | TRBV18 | CASSNPSGRANTGELFF | TGTGCCAGCTCAAATCCTAGCGGGAGGGCGAACACCGGGGAGCTGTTTTTT
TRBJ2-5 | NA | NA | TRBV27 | CASSPWGGETQYF | TGTGCCAGCAGCCCTTGGGGAGGAGAGACCCAGTACTTC
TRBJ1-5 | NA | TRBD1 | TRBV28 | CASSLSGQGWQPQHF | TGTGCCAGCAGTTTAAGTGGACAGGGGTGGCAGCCCCAGCATTTT
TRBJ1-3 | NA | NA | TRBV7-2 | CASSPTRRTSGNTIYF | TGTGCCAGCAGCCCGACTAGGAGGACCTCTGGAAACACCATATATTTT
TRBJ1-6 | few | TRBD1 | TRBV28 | CASTGGSYNSPLHF | TGTGCCAGCACAGGGGGCTCCTATAATTCACCCCTCCACTTT
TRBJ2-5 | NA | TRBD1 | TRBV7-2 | CASSPGGWGGQETQYF | TGTGCCAGCAGCCCAGGGGGCTGGGGCGGACAAGAGACCCAGTACTTC
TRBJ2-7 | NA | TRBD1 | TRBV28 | CASVTTGGVPYEQYF | TGTGCCAGCGTCACTACAGGGGGCGTACCCTACGAGCAGTACTTC
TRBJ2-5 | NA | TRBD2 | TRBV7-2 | CASSLALVRTSGSSYYF | TGTGCCAGCAGCTTAGCGCTGGTTCGGACTAGCGGGAGTAGTTATTACTTC
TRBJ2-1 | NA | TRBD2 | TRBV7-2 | CASSQQGLADTFEQFF | TGTGCCAGCAGCCAACAGGGACTAGCGGATACATTTGAGCAGTTCTTC
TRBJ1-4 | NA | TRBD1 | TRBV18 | CASSPAGTGGEKLFF | TGTGCCAGCTCACCGGCCGGGACAGGGGGCGAAAAACTGTTTTTT
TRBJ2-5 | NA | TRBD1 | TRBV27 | CASSPLDRVNQETQYF | TGTGCCAGCAGTCCTCTGGACAGGGTCAACCAAGAGACCCAGTACTTC
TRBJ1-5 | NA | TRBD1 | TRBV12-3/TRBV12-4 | CASSRDRVQPQHF | TGTGCCAGCAGCAGGGACAGGGTCCAGCCCCAGCATTTT
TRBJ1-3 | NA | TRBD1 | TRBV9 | CASSPQGAGNTIYF | TGTGCCAGCAGCCCCCAGGGGGCAGGGAACACCATATATTTT
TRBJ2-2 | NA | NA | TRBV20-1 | CSVLDTGELFF | TGCAGTGTCTTAGACACCGGGGAGCTGTTTTTT
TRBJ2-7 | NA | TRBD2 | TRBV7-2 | CASSPRTSGPYEQYF | TGTGCCAGCAGCCCGCGGACTAGCGGACCCTACGAGCAGTACTTC
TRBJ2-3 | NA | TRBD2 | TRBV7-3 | CASSFRGLAGGPDTQYF | TGTGCCAGCAGCTTTCGAGGACTAGCGGGAGGCCCAGATACGCAGTATTTT
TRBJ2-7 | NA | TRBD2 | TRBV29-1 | CSVRGGTSGNYEQYF | TGCAGCGTGCGGGGGGGGACTAGCGGGAACTACGAGCAGTACTTC
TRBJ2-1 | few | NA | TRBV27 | CASRLRDLPSNEQFF | TGTGCCAGCCGTCTCCGGGACTTGCCCTCGAATGAGCAGTTCTTC
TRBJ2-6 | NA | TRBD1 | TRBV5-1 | CASSRDRGANVLTF | TGCGCCAGCAGCCGCGACAGGGGAGCCAACGTCCTGACTTTC
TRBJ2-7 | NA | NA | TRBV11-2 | CASSLEGRGSYEQYF | TGTGCCAGCAGCTTAGAGGGCAGGGGCTCCTACGAGCAGTACTTC
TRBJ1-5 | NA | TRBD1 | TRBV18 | CASSPGQGSNQPQHF | TGTGCCAGCTCACCAGGACAGGGGAGCAATCAGCCCCAGCATTTT
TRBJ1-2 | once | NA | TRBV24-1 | CATSVSDNGYGYTF | TGTGCCACCAGTGTATCGGACAACGGCTATGGCTACACCTTC
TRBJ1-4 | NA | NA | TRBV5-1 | CASSSTGVGNEKLFF | TGCGCCAGCAGCTCTACAGGAGTAGGTAATGAAAAACTGTTTTTT
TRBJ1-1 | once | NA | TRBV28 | CASSLYDSVTEAFF | TGTGCCAGCAGTTTATACGACTCGGTAACTGAAGCTTTCTTT
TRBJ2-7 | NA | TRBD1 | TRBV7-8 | CASSLEGQASYEQYF | TGTGCCAGCAGCTTGGAGGGACAGGCTTCCTACGAGCAGTACTTC
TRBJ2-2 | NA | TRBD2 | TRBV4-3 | CASSPSSGRASGELFF | TGCGCCAGCAGCCCCTCTAGCGGGAGGGCCTCCGGGGAGCTGTTTTTT